This record looks at one T cell receptor (beta chain) sequence and its context. No antigen is known for it. A much larger clone lies one base from this, so it may be a read error. CDR3 length: 15 amino acids. The V gene's germline CDR1 is SGHRS and CDR2 YFSETQ. The sample is drawn from a study of blood T cells in healthy people across ages. Study information: Per two T cells, about one barcoded beta molecule was captured through template switching.

The study's findings and limits: Unsorted PBMCs blocked a conclusive comparison of naive and antigen-experienced cells.

The second PCR ran roughly 6 to 11 cycles with a sample-barcoded 5' primer and J-beta primers. MiXCR, run by TCRdb on the 5' RACE reads, gives a single entry per CDR3 protein. Of just over 800,000 distinct CDR3 sequences detected, around 62% appear once; the ten largest clones hold approximately 30%. Approximately 10 milliliters was the volume of peripheral blood drawn from each donor. PBMCs, at least 6 million per sample, were isolated. The sequencing sample was made of blood. The sequence came from a man under 40 in good health. The chain employs TRBV5-1 and TRBJ2-5; no firm D call. Gene TRBJ2-1 matches the end of the DNA better, so the J call may be wrong. In DNA form, the CDR3 reads TGCGCCAGCAGCTTGGCCGGCGCGGTCCGAGAGACCCAGTTCTTC. As protein: CASSLAGAVRETQFF.